One TCR beta chain is described in this entry. Sequencing used immunoSEQ multiplex PCR; TCRdb keeps in-frame clones, though not all of them. Of fewer than 55,000 clones listed, approximately 80% were seen once; the top ten hold approximately 22%. The data were taken from a study of T cell responses to AZD1222 COVID-19 vaccine. The length of the CDR3 is 12 residues. V lost 6 bases and J lost 4, with 7 bases in between. This specimen was peripheral blood, taken on day 0 of MenACWY control vaccination. The J gene is TRBJ1-5, the V gene TRBV12-3 or TRBV12-4; D unclear. The origin of this receptor is an adult in good health. CDR3 in amino acids: CASRPGNQPQHF. The CDR3 DNA reads TGTGCCAGCAGACCGGGAAATCAGCCCCAGCATTTT.